The clone carrying this T cell receptor (beta chain) was detected many times. Antigen specificity is unknown. This entry comes from a study of T cells in Graves' hyperthyroidism and ophthalmopathy. Amplified TCR beta CDR3 regions derived from RNA transcripts. With the HTBI primer set, the TCR CDR3 went through a first round of RT-PCR. TCRdb fed the multiplex PCR reads into MiXCR, producing one record per CDR3 protein. The table shows over 500,000 distinct CDR3 sequences, with 14% occurring only once. Study-wide findings and caveats: Most thyroid-expanded clonotypes above 0.001 were also found in blood.

Sample: blood. This receptor was taken from a woman in her thirties or forties with Graves' hyperthyroidism.

CDR3: CASSVAGGKAGELFF. As DNA, the CDR3 is TGTGCCAGCAGCGTAGCTGGGGGCAAGGCCGGGGAGCTGTTTTTT. The chain employs TRBV9 and TRBJ2-2, with TRBD1 as a possible D gene (6 bases). CDR1 and CDR2 (germline): SGDLS, YYNGEE. This CDR3 has 15 residues. Trimming removed 0 bases from V and 6 bases from J, with 12 bases in between.